This is a list of T cell receptor beta chains from one sample in a study of T-cell reconstitution after alpha-beta-depleted transplantation in children. TCRdb itself ran the PCR reads through MiXCR, one entry per CDR3 protein. The profile shows 150,000 to 200,000 distinct CDR3 sequences, roughly 15% of them singletons. The sample consisted of PBMCs from the stem cell graft donor, taken from the stem cell graft. The receptors were sampled from a human donor who donated a stem cell graft to a child with acute lymphoblastic leukemia. Each CDR3 is given with its conserved first and last residue. The D gene is left open where the match is weak. Not every row has a clone size; where given, it reads once, few, many or a size class.

d_call	v_call	j_call	clone_size	cdr3_aa	cdr3_nt
TRBD1	TRBV9	TRBJ1-2	many	CASSVYRGNYGYTF	TGTGCCAGCAGCGTGTACAGGGGCAACTATGGCTACACCTTC
.	TRBV12-3/TRBV12-4	TRBJ1-1	many	CASSRKSGAFF	TGTGCCAGCAGTCGGAAAAGTGGAGCTTTCTTT
TRBD2	TRBV6-1	TRBJ2-3	.	CASSVSGRLGTDTQYF	TGTGCCAGCAGTGTTAGCGGGAGGCTCGGCACAGATACGCAGTATTTT
.	TRBV24-1	TRBJ1-1	many	CATSGQMNTEAFF	TGTGCCACCAGTGGACAGATGAACACTGAAGCTTTCTTT
TRBD2	TRBV5-1	TRBJ2-1	many	CASSLQTVRERDNEQFF	TGCGCCAGCAGCTTGCAAACAGTGCGGGAGCGGGACAATGAGCAGTTCTTC
.	TRBV28	TRBJ2-3	many	CASSPPRQATSTDTQYF	TGTGCCAGCAGCCCGCCCCGACAGGCCACTAGCACAGATACGCAGTATTTT
TRBD1	TRBV5-1	TRBJ2-7	many	CASSLGTGSAEQYF	TGCGCCAGCAGCTTAGGGACAGGGTCCGCCGAGCAGTACTTC
.	TRBV19	TRBJ2-2	many	CASSIDWRASGELFF	TGTGCCAGTAGTATAGATTGGAGGGCAAGTGGGGAGCTGTTTTTT
.	TRBV4-1	TRBJ1-5	.	CASSQGTIQGVGNQPQHF	TGCGCCAGCAGCCAAGGTACTATTCAGGGCGTGGGAAATCAGCCCCAGCATTTT
.	TRBV20-1	TRBJ2-1	many	CSAGRTYNEQFF	TGCAGTGCTGGGCGGACCTACAATGAGCAGTTCTTC
.	TRBV20-1	TRBJ1-1	many	CSARRGRYTEAFF	TGCAGTGCTAGACGGGGGCGGTACACTGAAGCTTTCTTT
TRBD2	TRBV28	TRBJ2-5	many	CASSLPTSGQETQYF	TGTGCCAGCAGTTTGCCTACTAGCGGGCAAGAGACCCAGTACTTC
TRBD1	TRBV28	TRBJ1-5	.	CASSHRGDQPQHF	TGTGCCAGCAGCCACAGGGGCGATCAGCCCCAGCATTTT
.	TRBV12-3/TRBV12-4	TRBJ2-3	.	CASTLLSLDVEPSF	TGTGCCAGCACTTTACTTTCGTTAGATGTCGAGCCCTCTTTT
.	TRBV18	TRBJ2-5	many	CASSVYVEETQYF	TGTGCCAGCTCAGTTTACGTTGAGGAGACCCAGTACTTC
.	TRBV6-5	TRBJ2-1	many	CASSRTSPYNEQFF	TGTGCCAGCAGTCGGACGTCCCCCTACAATGAGCAGTTCTTC
.	TRBV6-1	TRBJ2-7	many	CASSERIYEQYF	TGTGCCAGCAGTGAAAGGATCTACGAGCAGTACTTC
TRBD1	TRBV18	TRBJ1-2	few	CASSPLKRQGGQEGEGYTF	TGTGCCAGCTCACCGTTGAAACGACAGGGGGGTCAGGAGGGTGAAGGCTACACCTTC
TRBD2	TRBV10-3	TRBJ2-7	few	CAISAGLADYEQYF	TGTGCCATCAGTGCGGGACTAGCGGACTACGAGCAGTACTTC
TRBD1	TRBV6-4	TRBJ2-2	many	CASSTGVTGELFF	TGTGCCAGCAGTACAGGGGTCACCGGGGAGCTGTTTTTT
.	TRBV7-9	TRBJ2-7	many	CASSFGGRAGTWGEQYF	TGTGCCAGCAGCTTTGGAGGTCGAGCGGGTACCTGGGGGGAGCAGTACTTC
.	TRBV7-2	TRBJ2-5	many	CASSLVGEETQYF	TGTGCCAGCAGCTTAGTCGGAGAAGAGACCCAGTACTTC
.	TRBV11-2	TRBJ2-5	many	CASSLGQLETQYF	TGTGCCAGCAGCTTAGGACAGTTGGAGACCCAGTACTTC
TRBD1	TRBV6-5	TRBJ1-2	.	CASSYSGTGDHYGYTF	TGTGCCAGCAGTTACTCTGGGACAGGGGATCACTATGGCTACACCTTC